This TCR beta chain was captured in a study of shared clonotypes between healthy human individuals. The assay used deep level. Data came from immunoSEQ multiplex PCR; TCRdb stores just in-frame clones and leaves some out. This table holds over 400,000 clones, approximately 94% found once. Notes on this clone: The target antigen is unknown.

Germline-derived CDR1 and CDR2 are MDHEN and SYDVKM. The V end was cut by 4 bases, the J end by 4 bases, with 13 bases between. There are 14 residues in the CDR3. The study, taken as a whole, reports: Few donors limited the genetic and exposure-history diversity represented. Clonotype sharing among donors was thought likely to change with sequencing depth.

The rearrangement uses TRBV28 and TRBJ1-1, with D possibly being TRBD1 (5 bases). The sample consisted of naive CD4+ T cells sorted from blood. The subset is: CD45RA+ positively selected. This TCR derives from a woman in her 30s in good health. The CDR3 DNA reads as TGTGCCAGCAGTTCCTCAGGGTTCATCACTGAAGCTTTCTTT. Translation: CASSSSGFITEAFF.